These T cell receptor beta chains were read from a single sample in a study of naive and memory T cell subsets. From the UMI-ligation and nested PCR reads, TCRdb called clonotypes with MiXCR, one entry per CDR3 protein. The sample contains tens of thousands of distinct CDR3 sequences, over 7% of which appear only once. The source material was central memory CD4+ T cells from blood. The receptors originated from a human donor in good health. CDR3s include the opening cysteine and the closing phenylalanine or tryptophan. D genes are given only for firm matches. Size values are once, few and many counts, or a class for expanded clones, and some rows have none.

cdr3_length: 14
d_call: TRBD2
j_call: TRBJ2-5
clone_size: .
v_call: TRBV7-2
cdr3_aa: CASSPGGGEETQYF
cdr3_nt: TGTGCCAGCAGCCCGGGAGGGGGTGAAGAGACCCAGTACTTC

cdr3_length: 14
d_call: TRBD2
j_call: TRBJ2-5
clone_size: few
v_call: TRBV29-1
cdr3_aa: CSVAKGLAGETQYF
cdr3_nt: TGCAGCGTAGCGAAGGGACTAGCGGGAGAGACCCAGTACTTC

cdr3_length: 16
d_call: .
j_call: TRBJ2-1
clone_size: .
v_call: TRBV10-3
cdr3_aa: CAISESRGGKADEQFF
cdr3_nt: TGTGCCATCAGTGAGTCGAGGGGGGGAAAGGCGGATGAGCAGTTCTTC

cdr3_length: 12
d_call: .
j_call: TRBJ2-7
clone_size: few
v_call: TRBV20-1
cdr3_aa: CSAMGESYEQYF
cdr3_nt: TGCAGTGCTATGGGGGAGTCCTACGAGCAGTACTTC

cdr3_length: 19
d_call: TRBD2
j_call: TRBJ2-1
clone_size: .
v_call: TRBV20-1
cdr3_aa: CSARDPAGLAGGGVNEQFF
cdr3_nt: TGCAGTGCTAGAGATCCCGCAGGACTAGCGGGAGGTGGGGTCAATGAGCAGTTCTTC

cdr3_length: 16
d_call: TRBD1
j_call: TRBJ2-3
clone_size: many
v_call: TRBV4-1
cdr3_aa: CASSQDRGQGTDTQYF
cdr3_nt: TGCGCCAGCAGCCAAGATAGGGGGCAGGGCACAGATACGCAGTATTTT

cdr3_length: 14
d_call: .
j_call: TRBJ2-2
clone_size: .
v_call: TRBV7-2
cdr3_aa: CASSLQLVTGELFF
cdr3_nt: TGTGCCAGCAGCTTACAGCTCGTCACCGGGGAGCTGTTTTTT

cdr3_length: 13
d_call: .
j_call: TRBJ2-3
clone_size: many
v_call: TRBV4-3
cdr3_aa: CASSQWVYDTQYF
cdr3_nt: TGCGCCAGCAGCCAATGGGTGTACGATACGCAGTATTTT

cdr3_length: 15
d_call: .
j_call: TRBJ2-1
clone_size: .
v_call: TRBV18
cdr3_aa: CASSRERSSYNEQFF
cdr3_nt: TGTGCCAGCTCACGGGAGCGGAGCTCCTACAATGAGCAGTTCTTC

cdr3_length: 15
d_call: TRBD1
j_call: TRBJ2-2
clone_size: .
v_call: TRBV7-8
cdr3_aa: CASSQTGVNTGELFF
cdr3_nt: TGTGCCAGCAGCCAGACAGGGGTCAACACCGGGGAGCTGTTTTTT

cdr3_length: 13
d_call: .
j_call: TRBJ1-1
clone_size: many
v_call: TRBV12-3/TRBV12-4
cdr3_aa: CASSLSYRTEAFF
cdr3_nt: TGTGCCAGCAGTTTGTCCTATCGCACTGAAGCTTTCTTT

cdr3_length: 8
d_call: .
j_call: TRBJ1-1
clone_size: many
v_call: TRBV29-1
cdr3_aa: CSVPQAFF
cdr3_nt: TGCAGCGTCCCACAAGCTTTCTTT

cdr3_length: 15
d_call: TRBD1
j_call: TRBJ1-5
clone_size: many
v_call: TRBV20-1
cdr3_aa: CSARDRTGVRQPQHF
cdr3_nt: TGCAGTGCTAGAGATCGGACAGGGGTTAGACAGCCCCAGCATTTT

cdr3_length: 14
d_call: TRBD1
j_call: TRBJ1-1
clone_size: .
v_call: TRBV7-9
cdr3_aa: CASSFGQGPAEAFF
cdr3_nt: TGTGCCAGCAGCTTCGGACAGGGTCCCGCTGAAGCTTTCTTT

cdr3_length: 17
d_call: TRBD2
j_call: TRBJ2-1
clone_size: many
v_call: TRBV6-6
cdr3_aa: CASSYSSLAAAYNEQFF
cdr3_nt: TGTGCCAGCAGTTACTCGTCACTAGCGGCCGCCTACAATGAGCAGTTCTTC

cdr3_length: 13
d_call: .
j_call: TRBJ2-5
clone_size: many
v_call: TRBV24-1
cdr3_aa: CATRSGGKETQYF
cdr3_nt: TGTGCCACCCGATCCGGCGGTAAAGAGACCCAGTACTTC

cdr3_length: 14
d_call: TRBD2
j_call: TRBJ2-4
clone_size: .
v_call: TRBV2
cdr3_aa: CASIAGLAKNIQYF
cdr3_nt: TGTGCCAGCATAGCGGGGTTAGCCAAAAACATTCAGTACTTC

cdr3_length: 11
d_call: .
j_call: TRBJ1-4
clone_size: .
v_call: TRBV28
cdr3_aa: CASGVNEKLFF
cdr3_nt: TGTGCCAGCGGAGTCAATGAAAAACTGTTTTTT

cdr3_length: 15
d_call: TRBD2
j_call: TRBJ2-3
clone_size: .
v_call: TRBV27
cdr3_aa: CASSFAGLSTDTQYF
cdr3_nt: TGTGCCAGCAGTTTCGCGGGACTAAGCACAGATACGCAGTATTTT

cdr3_length: 14
d_call: .
j_call: TRBJ1-2
clone_size: many
v_call: TRBV20-1
cdr3_aa: CSARSPRREYGYTF
cdr3_nt: TGCAGTGCTAGGTCTCCGCGGAGAGAATATGGCTACACCTTC

cdr3_length: 16
d_call: .
j_call: TRBJ2-3
clone_size: .
v_call: TRBV21-1
cdr3_aa: CASSKWTGTTTDTQYF
cdr3_nt: TGTGCCAGCAGCAAATGGACAGGGACCACCACAGATACGCAGTATTTT

cdr3_length: 14
d_call: TRBD1
j_call: TRBJ1-1
clone_size: many
v_call: TRBV6-5
cdr3_aa: CASSSAGGRTEAFF
cdr3_nt: TGTGCCAGCAGTTCGGCAGGGGGAAGGACTGAAGCTTTCTTT

cdr3_length: 15
d_call: TRBD1
j_call: TRBJ1-6
clone_size: many
v_call: TRBV25-1
cdr3_aa: CASSQGEERNSPLHF
cdr3_nt: TGTGCCAGCAGTCAGGGGGAGGAAAGGAATTCACCCCTCCACTTT

cdr3_length: 13
d_call: .
j_call: TRBJ2-3
clone_size: many
v_call: TRBV4-3
cdr3_aa: CASSPSFSDTQYF
cdr3_nt: TGCGCCAGCAGTCCAAGCTTTTCAGATACGCAGTATTTT

cdr3_length: 12
d_call: .
j_call: TRBJ2-7
clone_size: .
v_call: TRBV2
cdr3_aa: CASRPREYEQYF
cdr3_nt: TGTGCCAGCAGGCCCAGGGAATACGAGCAGTACTTC

cdr3_length: 14
d_call: TRBD1
j_call: TRBJ1-5
clone_size: few
v_call: TRBV2
cdr3_aa: CASNLQGGNQPQHF
cdr3_nt: TGTGCCAGCAATTTACAGGGGGGCAATCAGCCCCAGCATTTT

cdr3_length: 12
d_call: .
j_call: TRBJ2-1
clone_size: .
v_call: TRBV7-2
cdr3_aa: CASSLFGVEQFF
cdr3_nt: TGTGCCAGCAGCTTATTCGGCGTCGAGCAGTTCTTC

cdr3_length: 16
d_call: TRBD1
j_call: TRBJ1-1
clone_size: many
v_call: TRBV12-3/TRBV12-4
cdr3_aa: CASSRGQGPRGTEAFF
cdr3_nt: TGTGCCAGCAGCCGGGGACAGGGGCCTAGAGGTACTGAAGCTTTCTTT

cdr3_length: 14
d_call: .
j_call: TRBJ1-2
clone_size: many
v_call: TRBV20-1
cdr3_aa: CSARKPGGHYGYTF
cdr3_nt: TGCAGTGCTAGGAAACCCGGGGGCCACTATGGCTACACCTTC

cdr3_length: 14
d_call: TRBD1
j_call: TRBJ2-4
clone_size: many
v_call: TRBV7-8
cdr3_aa: CASSLTGGENIQYF
cdr3_nt: TGTGCCAGCAGCTTAACAGGGGGAGAAAACATTCAGTACTTC

cdr3_length: 16
d_call: TRBD2
j_call: TRBJ2-3
clone_size: .
v_call: TRBV7-2
cdr3_aa: CASSSLAGGVADTQYF
cdr3_nt: TGTGCCAGCAGCTCTCTAGCGGGGGGGGTCGCAGATACGCAGTATTTT

cdr3_length: 14
d_call: TRBD2
j_call: TRBJ2-1
clone_size: .
v_call: TRBV14
cdr3_aa: CASTRGGQGNEQFF
cdr3_nt: TGTGCCAGCACCCGGGGGGGCCAGGGCAATGAGCAGTTCTTC

cdr3_length: 13
d_call: TRBD2
j_call: TRBJ2-3
clone_size: few
v_call: TRBV12-3/TRBV12-4
cdr3_aa: CATLLGGTDTQYF
cdr3_nt: TGTGCCACGCTATTGGGGGGGACAGATACGCAGTATTTT

cdr3_length: 13
d_call: .
j_call: TRBJ2-7
clone_size: few
v_call: TRBV7-3
cdr3_aa: CASSQGGSSLWYF
cdr3_nt: TGTGCCAGCAGCCAAGGTGGCTCCAGCTTATGGTACTTC

cdr3_length: 15
d_call: TRBD1
j_call: TRBJ1-1
clone_size: many
v_call: TRBV4-2
cdr3_aa: CASSQVLDRVPEAFF
cdr3_nt: TGTGCCAGCAGCCAAGTTTTGGACAGGGTCCCTGAAGCTTTCTTT

cdr3_length: 14
d_call: .
j_call: TRBJ1-3
clone_size: many
v_call: TRBV7-2
cdr3_aa: CASSLGRAWNTIYF
cdr3_nt: TGTGCCAGCAGCTTGGGCAGGGCCTGGAACACCATATATTTT

cdr3_length: 13
d_call: .
j_call: TRBJ1-1
clone_size: many
v_call: TRBV2
cdr3_aa: CASSEDSPIEALF
cdr3_nt: TGTGCCAGCAGTGAAGACAGCCCGATTGAAGCTCTCTTT

cdr3_length: 17
d_call: TRBD2
j_call: TRBJ2-1
clone_size: few
v_call: TRBV12-3/TRBV12-4
cdr3_aa: CASSYPRTSGGYNEQFF
cdr3_nt: TGTGCCAGCAGTTACCCGAGGACTAGCGGGGGTTACAATGAGCAGTTCTTC

cdr3_length: 16
d_call: .
j_call: TRBJ1-3
clone_size: many
v_call: TRBV7-6
cdr3_aa: CASSLEAGEAGNTIYF
cdr3_nt: TGTGCCAGCAGCTTAGAGGCAGGGGAGGCTGGAAACACCATATATTTT

cdr3_length: 14
d_call: .
j_call: TRBJ2-3
clone_size: .
v_call: TRBV30
cdr3_aa: CAWSAGRFLDTQYF
cdr3_nt: TGTGCCTGGAGTGCAGGCCGCTTCTTAGATACGCAGTATTTT

cdr3_length: 15
d_call: .
j_call: TRBJ2-3
clone_size: many
v_call: TRBV20-1
cdr3_aa: CSGYSGTEGADTQYF
cdr3_nt: TGCAGCGGCTATTCCGGGACGGAGGGAGCAGATACGCAGTATTTT

cdr3_length: 15
d_call: .
j_call: TRBJ2-2
clone_size: many
v_call: TRBV2
cdr3_aa: CASTGRTASTGELFF
cdr3_nt: TGTGCCAGCACCGGCAGGACGGCTTCCACCGGGGAGCTGTTTTTT

cdr3_length: 14
d_call: .
j_call: TRBJ1-1
clone_size: few
v_call: TRBV20-1
cdr3_aa: CSARDRAANTEAFF
cdr3_nt: TGCAGTGCTAGAGACAGGGCGGCGAACACTGAAGCTTTCTTT

cdr3_length: 14
d_call: .
j_call: TRBJ1-4
clone_size: many
v_call: TRBV3-1
cdr3_aa: CASSLTRTVEKLFF
cdr3_nt: TGTGCCAGCAGCCTGACACGGACGGTCGAAAAACTGTTTTTT

cdr3_length: 15
d_call: .
j_call: TRBJ1-1
clone_size: many
v_call: TRBV6-5
cdr3_aa: CASSYSWQMNTEAFF
cdr3_nt: TGTGCCAGCAGTTACTCGTGGCAGATGAACACTGAAGCTTTCTTT

cdr3_length: 13
d_call: .
j_call: TRBJ1-2
clone_size: few
v_call: TRBV5-6
cdr3_aa: CASSFGRRGLGTF
cdr3_nt: TGTGCCAGCAGCTTCGGGCGACGGGGGCTAGGGACCTTC

cdr3_length: 16
d_call: TRBD2
j_call: TRBJ2-1
clone_size: few
v_call: TRBV20-1
cdr3_aa: CSATGLAVSSYNEQFF
cdr3_nt: TGCAGTGCTACAGGACTAGCGGTTAGCTCCTACAATGAGCAGTTCTTC

cdr3_length: 15
d_call: .
j_call: TRBJ1-4
clone_size: many
v_call: TRBV12-3/TRBV12-4
cdr3_aa: CASAPGEGGGEKLFF
cdr3_nt: TGTGCCAGCGCTCCTGGGGAGGGGGGTGGTGAAAAACTGTTTTTT

cdr3_length: 13
d_call: .
j_call: TRBJ1-1
clone_size: .
v_call: TRBV29-1
cdr3_aa: CSVERQLNTEAFF
cdr3_nt: TGCAGCGTTGAACGGCAGTTGAACACTGAAGCTTTCTTT

cdr3_length: 15
d_call: .
j_call: TRBJ1-1
clone_size: .
v_call: TRBV7-2
cdr3_aa: CASRELGKMNTEAFF
cdr3_nt: TGTGCCAGCAGGGAGCTCGGGAAAATGAACACTGAAGCTTTCTTT

cdr3_length: 16
d_call: TRBD1
j_call: TRBJ2-2
clone_size: few
v_call: TRBV6-6
cdr3_aa: CASSYQRGRNTGELFF
cdr3_nt: TGTGCCAGCAGTTACCAAAGGGGGCGCAACACCGGGGAGCTGTTTTTT

cdr3_length: 13
d_call: .
j_call: TRBJ2-1
clone_size: few
v_call: TRBV3-1
cdr3_aa: CASSRDFLSEQFF
cdr3_nt: TGTGCCAGCAGCAGGGACTTCTTGAGTGAGCAGTTCTTC

cdr3_length: 15
d_call: TRBD2
j_call: TRBJ2-7
clone_size: .
v_call: TRBV20-1
cdr3_aa: CSARGGGSGCDEQYF
cdr3_nt: TGCAGTGCTAGAGGGGGGGGGAGCGGGTGTGACGAGCAGTACTTC

cdr3_length: 16
d_call: TRBD2
j_call: TRBJ2-1
clone_size: many
v_call: TRBV6-6
cdr3_aa: CASSSGLAGGPNEQFF
cdr3_nt: TGTGCCAGCAGTTCAGGACTAGCGGGAGGGCCTAATGAGCAGTTCTTC

cdr3_length: 11
d_call: .
j_call: TRBJ1-5
clone_size: many
v_call: TRBV10-3
cdr3_aa: CAISEGGSQHF
cdr3_nt: TGTGCCATCAGTGAGGGGGGGTCCCAGCATTTT

cdr3_length: 14
d_call: .
j_call: TRBJ2-7
clone_size: few
v_call: TRBV19
cdr3_aa: CASSILARSGEQYF
cdr3_nt: TGTGCCAGTAGTATCCTAGCGCGGTCGGGCGAGCAGTACTTC

cdr3_length: 11
d_call: .
j_call: TRBJ1-2
clone_size: many
v_call: TRBV20-1
cdr3_aa: CSARDGLGYTF
cdr3_nt: TGCAGTGCTAGAGATGGGCTTGGCTACACCTTC